Given below is one T cell receptor beta chain in context. CDR3 length equals 15 residues. Per the germline V gene, CDR1 is SNHLY and CDR2 is FYNNEI. V was cut by 3 bases and J by 6 bases, with 18 bases left in between. This sample was included in a study of T cells after yellow fever vaccination. TCRdb redid the calling of the 5' RACE reads with MiXCR, one entry per CDR3 protein. The data show about 360,000 distinct CDR3 sequences, 6.2% seen once. The TCR sequence derives from a man aged 25-45 years who received the YFV17D yellow fever vaccine. V is TRBV2 and J is TRBJ2-7; possible D gene TRBD2, 6 bases. Material: PBMCs, obtained 5 days after the yellow fever booster vaccination. This chain's CDR3 is CASSDGGVRIFEQYF. DNA of the CDR3: TGTGCCAGCAGTGACGGGGGAGTCAGGATTTTCGAGCAGTACTTC. Combining the CDR3 with reference TRBV2 and TRBJ2-7 gives the whole variable domain EPEVTQTPSHQVTQMGQEVILRCVPISNHLYFYWYRQILGQKVEFLVSFYNNEISEKSEIFDDQFSVERPDGSNFTLKIRSTKLEDSAMYFCASSDGGVRIFEQYFGPGTRLTVT.